This record looks at one T cell receptor beta chain sequence and its context. This clone was detected only a few times. Its antigen specificity is not known. Base qualities are not at hand, and no much larger clone is one base apart. For every enrolled patient, mismatch repair deficiency was confirmed by either polymerase chain reaction or immunohistochemistry. A few patients who responded to pembrolizumab therapy underwent TCR sequencing. The phase II trial prospectively tested pembrolizumab PD-1 blockade in advanced mismatch repair-deficient cancers regardless of tissue of origin. Peripheral blood T cell samples were serially collected before and at multiple times after PD-1 blockade was started. The timing of each blood sample was reported as weeks after the first dose of pembrolizumab. Receptor amplification or capture employed the immunoSEQ multiplex PCR assay. This is the immuneACCESS table as TCRdb keeps it, with only in-frame sequences that have V and J called. A part of the clones is gone; compared with another copy, unresolved V genes explain less than half, and the rest is unexplained. Present in this sample are 45,000 to 55,000 clones, 81% of which were seen just once. The leading ten clones occupy approximately 8.4% of the sample.

The sample comes from a study of PD-1 blockade in mismatch repair-deficient tumors (dated by TCRdb to between 2016 and 2019). General notes on the study: Between late 2013 and late 2016, the trial enrolled approximately 90 consecutive patients with approximately 12 types of mismatch repair-deficient cancer, all of whom had received prior treatment and were progressing. Deep sequencing of TCR CDR3 regions was used to track tumor-associated T cell clones in peripheral blood of patients responding to PD-1 blockade. The paper's findings and limits, for the study overall: Clones residing in the tumor, which were often undetectable in blood before treatment, expanded quickly after pembrolizumab and then contracted, generally before radiologic responses.

This sequence originates from an adult with mismatch repair-deficient cancer. The source material was peripheral blood, sampled roughly 19 weeks after starting pembrolizumab.

The nucleotide sequence reads as follows: TGCGCCAGCAGCCAAGATTTACTAGCCTGGGAGTACTTC. Translated, it gives CASSQDLLAWEYF. The chain couples TRBV4-1 to TRBJ2-7; possibly the D gene is TRBD2, per 6 matching bases. The germline V gene yields MGHRA for CDR1 and YSYEKL for CDR2. The CDR3 has 13 amino acids, counting the end cysteine and phenylalanine. Only CDR3 DNA remains: 39 bases, in frame from the first base. Trimming takes 0 bases from V and 11 bases from J, and the germline ends sit 14 bases apart.